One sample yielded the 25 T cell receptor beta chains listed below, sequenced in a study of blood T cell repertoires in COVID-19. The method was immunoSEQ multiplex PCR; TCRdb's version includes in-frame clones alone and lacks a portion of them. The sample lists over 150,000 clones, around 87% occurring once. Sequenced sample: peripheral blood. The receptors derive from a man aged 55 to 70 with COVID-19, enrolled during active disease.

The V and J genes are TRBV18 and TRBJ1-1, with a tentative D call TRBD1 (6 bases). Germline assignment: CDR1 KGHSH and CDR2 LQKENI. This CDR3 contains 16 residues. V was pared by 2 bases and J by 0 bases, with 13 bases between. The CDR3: CASSPVGGNMNTEAFF. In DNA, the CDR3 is TGTGCCAGCTCACCAGTAGGGGGAAACATGAACACTGAAGCTTTCTTT.

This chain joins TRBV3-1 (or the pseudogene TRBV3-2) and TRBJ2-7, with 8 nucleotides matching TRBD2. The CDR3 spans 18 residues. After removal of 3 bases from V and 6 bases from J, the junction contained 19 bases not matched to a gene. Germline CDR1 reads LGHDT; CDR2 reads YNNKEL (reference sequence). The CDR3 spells CASSQTGKLAERQGEQYF. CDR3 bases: TGTGCCAGCAGCCAGACCGGGAAACTAGCGGAGCGGCAGGGCGAGCAGTACTTC.

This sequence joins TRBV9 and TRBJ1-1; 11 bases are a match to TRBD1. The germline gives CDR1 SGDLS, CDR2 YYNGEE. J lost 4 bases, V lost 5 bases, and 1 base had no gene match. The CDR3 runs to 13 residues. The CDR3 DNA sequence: TGTGCCAGCAGAGGGACAGGGGGCACTGAAGCTTTCTTT. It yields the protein CASRGTGGTEAFF.

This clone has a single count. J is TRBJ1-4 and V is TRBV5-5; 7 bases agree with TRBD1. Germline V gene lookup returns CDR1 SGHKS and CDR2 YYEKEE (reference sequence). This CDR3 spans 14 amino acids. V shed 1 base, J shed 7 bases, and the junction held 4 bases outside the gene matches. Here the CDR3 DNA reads TGTGCCAGCAGCTTGCAACAGGGGAGTGAAAAACTGTTTTTT. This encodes CASSLQQGSEKLFF.

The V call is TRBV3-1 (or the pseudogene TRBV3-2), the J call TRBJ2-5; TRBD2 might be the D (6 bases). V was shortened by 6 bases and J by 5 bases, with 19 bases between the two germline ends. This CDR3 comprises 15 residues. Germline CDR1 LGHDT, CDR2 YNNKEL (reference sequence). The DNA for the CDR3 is TGTGCCAGCAGTCTAAGTGGCGGGGACCGGGAGACCCAGTACTTC. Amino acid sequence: CASSLSGGDRETQYF.

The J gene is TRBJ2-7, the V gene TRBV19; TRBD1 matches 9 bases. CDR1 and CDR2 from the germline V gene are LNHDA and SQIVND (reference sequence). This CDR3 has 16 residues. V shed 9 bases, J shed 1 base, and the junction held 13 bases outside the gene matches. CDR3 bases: TGTGCCAGCAAATTATCAGGGACAGGGTCATCCTACGAGCAGTACTTC. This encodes CASKLSGTGSSYEQYF.

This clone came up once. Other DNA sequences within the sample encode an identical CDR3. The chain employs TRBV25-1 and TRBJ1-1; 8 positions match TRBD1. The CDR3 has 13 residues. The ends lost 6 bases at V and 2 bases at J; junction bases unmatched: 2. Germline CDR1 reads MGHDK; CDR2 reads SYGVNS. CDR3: CASRGQGNTEAFF. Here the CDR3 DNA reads TGTGCCAGCAGAGGACAGGGAAACACTGAAGCTTTCTTT.

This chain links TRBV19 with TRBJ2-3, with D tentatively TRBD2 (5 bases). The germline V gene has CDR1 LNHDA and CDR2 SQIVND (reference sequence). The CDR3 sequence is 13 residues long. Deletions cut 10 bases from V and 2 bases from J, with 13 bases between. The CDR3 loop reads CATSPGNTDTQYF. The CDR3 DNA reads TGTGCCACTTCCCCGGGAAACACAGATACGCAGTATTTT.

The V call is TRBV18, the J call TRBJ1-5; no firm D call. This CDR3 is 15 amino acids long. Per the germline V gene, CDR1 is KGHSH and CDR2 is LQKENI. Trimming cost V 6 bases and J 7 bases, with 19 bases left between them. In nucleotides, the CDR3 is TGTGCCAGCTCTCAAAAAAGGGAGGCTCGGCAGCCCCAGCATTTT. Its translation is CASSQKREARQPQHF.

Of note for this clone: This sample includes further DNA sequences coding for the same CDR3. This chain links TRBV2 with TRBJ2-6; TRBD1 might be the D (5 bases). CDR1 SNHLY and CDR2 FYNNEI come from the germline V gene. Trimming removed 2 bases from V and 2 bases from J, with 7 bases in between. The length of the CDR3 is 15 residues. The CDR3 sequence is CASSEQGAGANVLTF. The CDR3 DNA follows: TGTGCCAGCAGTGAACAGGGCGCTGGGGCCAACGTCCTGACTTTC.

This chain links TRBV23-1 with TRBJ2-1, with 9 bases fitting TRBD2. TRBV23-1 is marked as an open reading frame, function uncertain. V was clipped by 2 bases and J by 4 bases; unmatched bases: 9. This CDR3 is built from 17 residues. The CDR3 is CASSQNGGGAKYNEQFF. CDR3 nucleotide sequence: TGCGCCAGCAGTCAAAACGGCGGGGGGGCTAAGTACAATGAGCAGTTCTTC.

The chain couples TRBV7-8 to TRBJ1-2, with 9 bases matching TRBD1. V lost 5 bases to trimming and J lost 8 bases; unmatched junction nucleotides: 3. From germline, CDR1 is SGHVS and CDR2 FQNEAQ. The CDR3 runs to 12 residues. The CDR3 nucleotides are TGTGCCAGCAGCGGGACAGGGTTAGGCTACACCTTC. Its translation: CASSGTGLGYTF.

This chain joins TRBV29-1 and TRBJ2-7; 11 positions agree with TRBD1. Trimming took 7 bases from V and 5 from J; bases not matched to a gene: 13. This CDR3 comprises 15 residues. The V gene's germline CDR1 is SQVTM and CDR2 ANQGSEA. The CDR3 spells CSARGSGQGVNEQYF. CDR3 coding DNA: TGCAGCGCCCGAGGATCGGGACAGGGGGTGAACGAGCAGTACTTC.

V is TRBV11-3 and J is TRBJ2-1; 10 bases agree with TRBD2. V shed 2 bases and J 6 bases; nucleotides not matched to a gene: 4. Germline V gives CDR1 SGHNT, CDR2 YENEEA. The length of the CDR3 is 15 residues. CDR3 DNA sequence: TGTGCCAGCAGCTTAAGGCTAGCGGGAGCCAATGAGCAGTTCTTC. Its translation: CASSLRLAGANEQFF.

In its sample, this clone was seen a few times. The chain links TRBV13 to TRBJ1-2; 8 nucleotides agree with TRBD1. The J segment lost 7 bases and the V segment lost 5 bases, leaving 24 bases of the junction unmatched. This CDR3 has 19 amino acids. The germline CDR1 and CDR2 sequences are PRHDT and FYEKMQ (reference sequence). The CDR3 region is CASSRETGVLGPPLSGYTF. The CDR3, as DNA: TGTGCCAGCAGCCGGGAGACAGGGGTCCTTGGGCCGCCACTATCTGGCTACACCTTC.

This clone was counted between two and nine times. This CDR3 reads CASSPTVSGEQYF. CDR3 sequence (DNA): TGTGCCAGCAGCCCGACCGTGAGCGGCGAGCAGTACTTC. V gene TRBV14 combines with J gene TRBJ2-7; D perhaps matches TRBD2 (5 bases). Per germline, CDR1 SGHDN and CDR2 FVKESK. V was clipped by 4 bases and J by 6 bases, with 13 bases between them. The length of the CDR3 is 13 residues.

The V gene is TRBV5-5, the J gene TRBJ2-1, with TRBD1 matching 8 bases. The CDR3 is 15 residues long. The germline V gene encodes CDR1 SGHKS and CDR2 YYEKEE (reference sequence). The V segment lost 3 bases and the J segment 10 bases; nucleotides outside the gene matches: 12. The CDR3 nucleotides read TGTGCCAGCAGCTCCAATTCAGGGGGCGCGGGGGAGCAGTTCTTC. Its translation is CASSSNSGGAGEQFF.

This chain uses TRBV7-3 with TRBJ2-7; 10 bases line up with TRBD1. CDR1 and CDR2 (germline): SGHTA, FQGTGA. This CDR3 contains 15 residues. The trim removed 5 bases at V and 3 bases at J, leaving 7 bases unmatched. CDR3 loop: CASSPTGGAGYEQYF. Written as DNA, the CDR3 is TGTGCCAGCAGCCCGACAGGGGGCGCGGGCTACGAGCAGTACTTC.

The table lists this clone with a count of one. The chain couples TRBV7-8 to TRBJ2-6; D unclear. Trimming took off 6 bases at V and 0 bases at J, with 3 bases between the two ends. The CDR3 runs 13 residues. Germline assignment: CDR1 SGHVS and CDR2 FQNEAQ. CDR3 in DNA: TGTGCCAGCAGGAGCTCTGGGGCCAACGTCCTGACTTTC. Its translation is CASRSSGANVLTF.

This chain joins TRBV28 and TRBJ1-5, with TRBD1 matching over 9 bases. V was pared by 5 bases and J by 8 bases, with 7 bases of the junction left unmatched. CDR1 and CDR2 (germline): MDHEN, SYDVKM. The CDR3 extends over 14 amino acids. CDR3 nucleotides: TGTGCCAGCAGTCGACAGGGGGTAGGTAAGCCCCAGCATTTT. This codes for CASSRQGVGKPQHF.

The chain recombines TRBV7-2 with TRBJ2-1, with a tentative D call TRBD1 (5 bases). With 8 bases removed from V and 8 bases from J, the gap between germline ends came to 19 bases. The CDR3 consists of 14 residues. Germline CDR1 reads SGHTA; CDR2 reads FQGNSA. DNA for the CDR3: TGTGCCAGCGTCCATCCGGGTAGCAGGGATGAGCAGTTCTTC. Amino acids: CASVHPGSRDEQFF.

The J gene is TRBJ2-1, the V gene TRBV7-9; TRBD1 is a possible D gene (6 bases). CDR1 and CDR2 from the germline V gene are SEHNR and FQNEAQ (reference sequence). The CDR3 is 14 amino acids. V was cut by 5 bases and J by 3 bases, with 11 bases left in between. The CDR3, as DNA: TGTGCCAGCAGCCCGAGGACAGACTACAATGAGCAGTTCTTC. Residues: CASSPRTDYNEQFF.

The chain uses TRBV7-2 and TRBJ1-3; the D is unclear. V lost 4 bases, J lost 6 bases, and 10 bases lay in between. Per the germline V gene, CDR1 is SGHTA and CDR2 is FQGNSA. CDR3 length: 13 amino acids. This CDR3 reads CASSSPPKNTIYF. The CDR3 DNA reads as TGTGCCAGCAGCTCCCCCCCTAAAAACACCATATATTTT.

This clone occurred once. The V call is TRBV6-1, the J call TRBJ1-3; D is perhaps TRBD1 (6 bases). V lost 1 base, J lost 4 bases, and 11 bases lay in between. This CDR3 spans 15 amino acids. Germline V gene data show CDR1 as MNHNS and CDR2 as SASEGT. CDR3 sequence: CASSEGQAVGNTIYF. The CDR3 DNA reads TGTGCCAGCAGTGAAGGACAGGCCGTGGGAAACACCATATATTTT.

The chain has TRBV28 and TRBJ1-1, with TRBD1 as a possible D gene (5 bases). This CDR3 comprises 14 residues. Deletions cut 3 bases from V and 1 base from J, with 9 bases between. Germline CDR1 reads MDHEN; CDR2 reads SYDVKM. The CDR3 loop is CASSFLTGNTEAFF. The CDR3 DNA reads TGTGCCAGCAGTTTCCTTACAGGGAACACTGAAGCTTTCTTT.